This TCR beta chain is drawn from a study of CD8 T cells in ankylosing spondylitis. Notes on the study in general: Blood from ankylosing spondylitis patients appeared to carry a characteristic roughly 8-variant TCR beta motif. There was reportedly significant enrichment of clones that were disease-linked in matched ankylosing spondylitis synovial fluid. Before this, some motif variants had been reported in reactive arthritis synovial fluid and blood.

This clonotype was found many times. Its target is not known. This CDR3 has 14 amino acids. V lost 5 bases, J lost 6 bases, and 13 bases lay in between. One entry per CDR3 protein results from TCRdb running MiXCR on the 5' RACE reads. The profile shows approximately 540,000 distinct CDR3 sequences, roughly 13% of them singletons. The receptor was derived from a male donor with ankylosing spondylitis. The chain links TRBV12-3 or TRBV12-4 to TRBJ1-4; weak D call: TRBD1 (5 bases). Sequenced sample: blood, either unsorted or a sorted T cell fraction (not recorded which). CDR3 in DNA: TGTGCCAGCAGTACCAAGAGGGGCGATGAAAAACTGTTTTTT. Its translation: CASSTKRGDEKLFF.